These 31 T cell receptor beta chains were sequenced from one sample in a study of blood T cell repertoires in COVID-19 (TCRdb year 2020). Libraries were built with the immunoSEQ multiplex PCR assay. TCRdb limited this immuneACCESS table to in-frame rearrangements with V and J called. A share of clones is missing; checked studies link under half to unresolved V genes, and the rest is unexplained. Here the sample has 65,000 to 85,000 clones; about nine tenths occur a single time. The biggest ten clones account for about 7% of the sample. Sample: peripheral blood. The receptors here all came from a human donor in a cohort sampled during active COVID-19.

This rearrangement joins TRBV2 to TRBJ2-5; TRBD2 is a possible D gene (5 bases). Per the germline V gene, CDR1 is SNHLY and CDR2 is FYNNEI. This CDR3 spans 15 amino acids. V was cut by 3 bases and J by 5 bases, with 16 bases left in between. The CDR3 is CASSDTGKYVETQYF. As DNA, the CDR3 is TGTGCCAGCAGTGATACGGGAAAATACGTTGAGACCCAGTACTTC.

This chain links TRBV27 with TRBJ1-1; the match to TRBD1 covers 7 bases. V lost 6 bases, J lost 0 bases, and 16 bases stayed unmatched. The CDR3 runs to 18 residues. Germline V gene data show CDR1 as MNHEY and CDR2 as SMNVEV (reference sequence). The CDR3 is CASRPSGGDRRLNTEAFF. Here the CDR3 DNA reads TGTGCCAGCAGACCCAGCGGCGGGGACAGACGACTGAACACTGAAGCTTTCTTT.

V is TRBV18 and J is TRBJ1-1; D gene unclear. Trimming pared 1 base from V and 3 bases from J, leaving 12 bases between. CDR3 size: 15 residues. CDR1 is KGHSH, CDR2 LQKENI, per germline. CDR3 nucleotides: TGTGCCAGCTCACCACGGAGATTCGGCGACACTGAAGCTTTCTTT. It yields the protein CASSPRRFGDTEAFF.

Only one count was recorded for this clone. The sample has other DNA sequences that encode this CDR3 too. The CDR3 DNA sequence: TGCAGCGTTGCTTTAGGGGTCAATCAGCCCCAGCATTTT. Its translation is CSVALGVNQPQHF. The V call is TRBV29-1, the J call TRBJ1-5; D might be TRBD1 (5 bases). Germline CDR1 SQVTM, CDR2 ANQGSEA. The CDR3 contains 13 residues. V dropped 4 bases and J dropped 3 bases, with 10 bases sitting between them.

The CDR3 DNA reads as TGTGCCAGGGAGAGGACTGGGGAAGACAATGAGCAGTTCTTC. Translating it yields CARERTGEDNEQFF. V is TRBV7-9 and J is TRBJ2-1; the D gene is possibly TRBD2 (5 bases). CDR1 and CDR2 (germline): SEHNR, FQNEAQ (reference sequence). This CDR3 spans 14 amino acids. With 9 bases removed from V and 5 bases from J, the gap between germline ends came to 17 bases.

V and J are TRBV27 and TRBJ2-5; tentatively, D is TRBD2 (6 bases). Germline CDR1 MNHEY, CDR2 SMNVEV (reference sequence). The germline V and J ends were trimmed by 9 bases and 3 bases, with 17 bases remaining between them. This CDR3 contains 14 residues. CDR3 region: CARRTVGRKETQYF. Here the CDR3 DNA reads TGTGCCAGAAGAACAGTGGGGAGGAAAGAGACCCAGTACTTC.

The V gene is TRBV10-1, the J gene TRBJ1-1; no firm D call. Germline assignment: CDR1 WNHNN and CDR2 SYGVQD (reference sequence). CDR3 length: 16 residues. V was trimmed by 0 bases and J by 0 bases, leaving 11 bases between them. Here the CDR3 reads CASSESKRELNTEAFF. The CDR3 DNA sequence: TGCGCCAGCAGTGAGTCTAAGAGGGAACTGAACACTGAAGCTTTCTTT.

This chain joins TRBV6-6 and TRBJ2-3; 13 nucleotides match TRBD2. Germline V gives CDR1 MNHNY, CDR2 SVGAGI (reference sequence). Trimming took 5 bases from V and 4 from J; bases not matched to a gene: 9. The CDR3 has 17 residues. The CDR3 DNA follows: TGTGCCAGCAGTCGAGCCAGACTAGCGGGGGGATCAGATACGCAGTATTTT. Its protein product is CASSRARLAGGSDTQYF.

This chain connects TRBV6-5 to TRBJ2-3; D is unresolved. Germline CDR1 MNHEY, CDR2 SVGAGI. Trimming cost V 7 bases and J 3 bases, with 17 bases left between them. This CDR3 spans 15 amino acids. CDR3 sequence (DNA): TGTGCCAGCACCCAAACTACCCTCGGGACAGATACGCAGTATTTT. Translating it yields CASTQTTLGTDTQYF.

This chain joins TRBV15 and TRBJ2-2; D might be TRBD2 (6 bases). There are 19 residues in the CDR3. Trimming shortened V by 0 bases and J by 0 bases, and 17 bases separated the two germline ends. Germline V lookup: CDR1 LNHNV, CDR2 YYDKDF (reference sequence). The chain's CDR3 is CATSRDLGLAVANTGELFF. The CDR3 coding sequence is TGTGCCACCAGCAGAGATTTAGGGTTAGCGGTCGCGAACACCGGGGAGCTGTTTTTT. The full variable domain, with the rest looked up from reference TRBV15 and TRBJ2-2, is DAMVIQNPRYQVTQFGKPVTLSCSQTLNHNVMYWYQQKSSQAPKLLFHYYDKDFNNEADTPDNFQSRRPNTSFCFLDIRSPGLGDTAMYLCATSRDLGLAVANTGELFFGEGSRLTVL.

The CDR3 reads CASSHPGLAGTDTQYF. The CDR3 bases are TGTGCCAGCAGCCACCCCGGGCTAGCGGGCACAGATACGCAGTATTTT. V and J are TRBV3-1 (or the pseudogene TRBV3-2) and TRBJ2-3, with TRBD2 matching over 7 bases. Germline CDR1 reads LGHDT; CDR2 reads YNNKEL (reference sequence). The CDR3 totals 16 residues. J lost 1 base, V lost 3 bases, and 7 bases had no gene match.

The rearrangement joins TRBV7-8 to TRBJ2-1; the match to TRBD2 covers 9 bases. CDR1 is SGHVS and CDR2 is FQNEAQ in the germline V gene. The CDR3 totals 17 residues. V was clipped by 3 bases and J by 5 bases; unmatched bases: 11. The CDR3 protein is CASSFSGGTNRHNEQFF. The DNA of the CDR3 is TGTGCCAGCAGCTTTAGCGGGGGCACGAACCGACACAATGAGCAGTTCTTC.

CDR3 sequence: CASSQSMGTSKGKNIQYF. In DNA, the CDR3 is TGTGCCAGCAGCCAATCTATGGGGACTTCCAAGGGCAAAAACATTCAGTACTTC. The V call is TRBV3-1 (or the pseudogene TRBV3-2), the J call TRBJ2-4; maybe TRBD2 (6 bases). Per the germline V gene, CDR1 is LGHDT and CDR2 is YNNKEL (reference sequence). This CDR3 comprises 18 residues. Trimming shortened V by 2 bases and J by 3 bases, and 20 bases separated the two germline ends.

Notes on this clone: Other nucleotide sequences from this sample produce the same CDR3. The genes are TRBV5-1 and TRBJ2-1; a possible D gene is TRBD1 (5 bases). Germline V CDR1 and CDR2: SGHRS, YFSETQ. The CDR3 runs 14 residues. V dropped 0 bases and J dropped 4 bases, with 8 bases sitting between them. CDR3 DNA sequence: TGCGCCAGCAGCTTGGGACAGTTTTACAATGAGCAGTTCTTC. Encoded protein: CASSLGQFYNEQFF. The full variable domain, in which reference TRBV5-1 and TRBJ2-1 provide the parts outside the CDR3, is KAGVTQTPRYLIKTRGQQVTLSCSPISGHRSVSWYQQTPGQGLQFLFEYFSETQRNKGNFPGRFSGRQFSNSRSEMNVSTLELGDSALYLCASSLGQFYNEQFFGPGTRLTVL.

The chain carries TRBV19 and TRBJ1-2; 8 nucleotides agree with TRBD1. This CDR3 is built from 14 residues. V lost 6 bases, J lost 2 bases, and 5 bases stayed unmatched. CDR1 LNHDA and CDR2 SQIVND come from the germline V gene (reference sequence). The CDR3: CASRAQGENYGYTF. CDR3 DNA: TGTGCCAGTAGAGCACAGGGGGAGAACTATGGCTACACCTTC.

This clone was seen just once. The V gene is TRBV7-2, the J gene TRBJ1-1, with TRBD1 matching over 7 bases. The germline V gene has CDR1 SGHTA and CDR2 FQGNSA. The CDR3 runs 14 residues. V trimming: 5 bases; J trimming: 3 bases; junction bases outside the gene matches: 6. In nucleotides, the CDR3 is TGTGCCAGCAGCCCCCCCGACAGGGACACTGAAGCTTTCTTT. This encodes CASSPPDRDTEAFF.

The gene calls are TRBV5-1 and TRBJ2-7; 9 nucleotides match TRBD2. The trim removed 6 bases at V and 2 bases at J, leaving 6 bases unmatched. The CDR3 length is 14 residues. From germline, CDR1 is SGHRS and CDR2 YFSETQ. The CDR3 loop reads CASNLAGGPYEQYF. Here the CDR3 DNA reads TGCGCCAGCAACCTGGCGGGGGGGCCCTACGAGCAGTACTTC.

The gene calls are TRBV2 and TRBJ1-5; the D is unclear. The germline gives CDR1 SNHLY, CDR2 FYNNEI. The CDR3 covers 17 residues. Trimming left V 1 base short and J 3 bases short, with 16 bases between. The DNA of the CDR3 is TGTGCCAGCAGTGAAGGAATAGGTGCGGCCATCAATCAGCCCCAGCATTTT. It codes for CASSEGIGAAINQPQHF. The full variable domain, in which reference TRBV2 and TRBJ1-5 provide the parts outside the CDR3, is EPEVTQTPSHQVTQMGQEVILRCVPISNHLYFYWYRQILGQKVEFLVSFYNNEISEKSEIFDDQFSVERPDGSNFTLKIRSTKLEDSAMYFCASSEGIGAAINQPQHFGDGTRLSIL.

The chain is built from TRBV29-1 and TRBJ1-3; maybe TRBD1 (6 bases). The germline CDR1 and CDR2 sequences are SQVTM and ANQGSEA. The V and J ends lost 3 bases and 6 bases respectively, with 12 bases between them. The CDR3 is 13 amino acids. The CDR3 DNA is TGCAGCGTTGAGAGGGGGGGCGAAAACACCATATATTTT. This translates into CSVERGGENTIYF.

The chain has TRBV19 and TRBJ1-5; 9 bases match TRBD1. CDR1 and CDR2 (germline): LNHDA, SQIVND (reference sequence). CDR3 length: 15 amino acids. V gave up 3 bases and J gave up 2 bases; unmatched junction bases: 2. The CDR3 DNA reads as TGTGCCAGTAGTATTCGGACAGGGGGCAATCAGCCCCAGCATTTT. It translates to CASSIRTGGNQPQHF.

This chain connects TRBV6-2 or TRBV6-3 to TRBJ2-7; 8 bases line up with TRBD1. V shed 5 bases and J 0 bases; nucleotides not matched to a gene: 6. The CDR3 has 15 amino acids. Germline CDR1 MNHEY, CDR2 SVGEGT. CDR3 coding DNA: TGTGCCAGCAGTCTCTCAGGGGGCTTCTCCTACGAGCAGTACTTC. It specifies CASSLSGGFSYEQYF.

This clone appeared once. The chain has TRBV6-5 and TRBJ1-6; TRBD1 matches 8 bases. V was clipped by 6 bases and J by 7 bases; unmatched bases: 8. Germline CDR1 reads MNHEY; CDR2 reads SVGAGI. CDR3 length equals 15 residues. The CDR3 DNA reads TGTGCCAGCAGAGCTCAGGGGGCGAGAAATTCACCCCTCCACTTT. It codes for CASRAQGARNSPLHF.

V gene TRBV27 combines with J gene TRBJ2-5; 7 bases agree with TRBD1. The germline CDR1 and CDR2 sequences are MNHEY and SMNVEV (reference sequence). CDR3 length equals 14 residues. Trimming removed 8 bases from V and 1 base from J; junction bases left unmatched: 7. The DNA for the CDR3 is TGTGCCAGCCGGTCCGGGACAGTCCAAGAGACCCAGTACTTC. Protein sequence: CASRSGTVQETQYF.

The chain is built from TRBV28 and TRBJ2-2; maybe TRBD1 (5 bases). The germline CDR1 and CDR2 sequences are MDHEN and SYDVKM. CDR3 length: 13 residues. Trimming pared 5 bases from V and 4 bases from J, leaving 8 bases between. CDR3 nucleotide sequence: TGTGCCAGCAGTGGCAGGGTCACCGGGGAGCTGTTTTTT. Its translation is CASSGRVTGELFF.

The chain is built from TRBV6-6 and TRBJ2-2; D not certain. Per the germline V gene, CDR1 is MNHNY and CDR2 is SVGAGI (reference sequence). CDR3 size: 11 residues. V was clipped by 6 bases and J by 5 bases, with 4 bases between them. The chain's CDR3 is CASSRTGELFF. The CDR3 DNA follows: TGTGCCAGCAGCCGGACCGGGGAGCTGTTTTTT.

Of note for this clone: At one of its ends the junction is not consistent with the germline gene, which may arise from a read error. The genes are TRBV5-6 and TRBJ2-7; 7 bases map to TRBD1. There are 15 residues in the CDR3. Per the germline V gene, CDR1 is SGHDT and CDR2 is YYEEEE. In DNA, the CDR3 is TGTGCCAGCCATATTGTCTACCGGGACAGCCTAAGTCGGGACTTC. The encoded protein is CASHIVYRDSLSRDF.

For this clone: One end of the junction does not line up with germline, which may come from a read error. The chain has TRBV5-1 and TRBJ1-1; D gene unclear. CDR3 size: 13 residues. In germline, CDR1 is SGHRS, CDR2 YFSETQ. The CDR3 reads CASTLDAYGEAFF. CDR3 bases: TGCGCCAGCACCTTGGACGCCTACGGGGAAGCTTTCTTT.

The chain combines TRBV6-1 with TRBJ1-3; no definite D call. The germline V gene has CDR1 MNHNS and CDR2 SASEGT. Trimming took 2 bases from V and 0 from J, leaving 5 bases between them. This CDR3 has 14 amino acids. The CDR3 sequence: CASSEQSSGNTIYF. CDR3 sequence (DNA): TGTGCCAGCAGTGAACAGTCCTCTGGAAACACCATATATTTT.

CDR3 nucleotide sequence: TGTGCCAGCAGTGAAACAGGACTAGCGGCGTACAATGAGCAGTTCTTC. Protein product: CASSETGLAAYNEQFF. This chain joins TRBV6-1 and TRBJ2-1; 10 bases are shared with TRBD2. Germline lookup yields CDR1 MNHNS and CDR2 SASEGT. CDR3 length: 16 residues. The trim removed 2 bases at V and 4 bases at J, leaving 5 bases unmatched.

The chain carries TRBV27 and TRBJ2-3; D is possibly TRBD1 (6 bases). The ends were cut back, 5 bases at V and 6 bases at J, with 12 bases in the middle. The CDR3 is 13 amino acids. CDR1 and CDR2 (germline): MNHEY, SMNVEV (reference sequence). CDR3 protein: CASSRTGPDTQYF. Written as DNA, the CDR3 is TGTGCCAGCAGTCGAACAGGGCCGGATACGCAGTATTTT.

The chain links TRBV6-5 to TRBJ1-1; 8 bases are a match to TRBD1. This CDR3 is built from 16 residues. Germline V gene sequence: CDR1 MNHEY, CDR2 SVGAGI. The V segment lost 2 bases and the J segment 3 bases; nucleotides outside the gene matches: 8. Here the CDR3 reads CASSYGAARGHTEAFF. The CDR3 DNA reads as TGTGCCAGCAGTTACGGAGCCGCCAGGGGGCACACTGAAGCTTTCTTT.